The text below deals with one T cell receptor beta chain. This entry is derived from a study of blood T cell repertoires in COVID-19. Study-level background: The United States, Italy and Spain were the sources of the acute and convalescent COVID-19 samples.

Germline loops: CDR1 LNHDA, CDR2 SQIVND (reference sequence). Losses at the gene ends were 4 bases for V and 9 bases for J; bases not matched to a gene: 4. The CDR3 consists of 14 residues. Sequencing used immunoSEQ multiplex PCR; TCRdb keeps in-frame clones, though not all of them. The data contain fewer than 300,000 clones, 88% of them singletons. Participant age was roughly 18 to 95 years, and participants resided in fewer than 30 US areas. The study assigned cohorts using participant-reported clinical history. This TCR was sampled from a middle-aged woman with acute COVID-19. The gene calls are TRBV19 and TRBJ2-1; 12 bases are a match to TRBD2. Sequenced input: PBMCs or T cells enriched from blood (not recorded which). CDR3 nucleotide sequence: TGTGCCAGTAGTACCACTAGCGGGAGGATTGAGCAGTTCTTC. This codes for CASSTTSGRIEQFF. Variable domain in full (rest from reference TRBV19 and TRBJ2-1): DGGITQSPKYLFRKEGQNVTLSCEQNLNHDAMYWYRQDPGQGLRLIYYSQIVNDFQKGDIAEGYSVSREKKESFPLTVTSAQKNPTAFYLCASSTTSGRIEQFFGPGTRLTVL.